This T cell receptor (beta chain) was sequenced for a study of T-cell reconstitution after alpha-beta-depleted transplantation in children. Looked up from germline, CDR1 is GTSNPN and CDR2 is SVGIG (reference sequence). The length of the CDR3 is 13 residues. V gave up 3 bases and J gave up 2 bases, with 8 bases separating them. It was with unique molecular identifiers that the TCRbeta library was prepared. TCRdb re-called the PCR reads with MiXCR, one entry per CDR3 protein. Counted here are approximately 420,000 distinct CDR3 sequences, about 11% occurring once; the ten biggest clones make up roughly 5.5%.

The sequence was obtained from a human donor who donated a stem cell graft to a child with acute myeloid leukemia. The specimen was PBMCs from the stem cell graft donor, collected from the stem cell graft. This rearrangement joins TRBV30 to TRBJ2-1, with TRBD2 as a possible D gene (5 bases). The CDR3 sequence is CAWSRGAYNEQFF. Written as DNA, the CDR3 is TGTGCCTGGAGCCGGGGAGCCTACAATGAGCAGTTCTTC.